Here is one TCR beta chain with its context. Germline CDR1 is MNHEY and CDR2 is SVGAGI. V trimming: 6 bases; J trimming: 5 bases; junction bases outside the gene matches: 8. The CDR3 covers 15 residues. This entry comes from a study of OX40 agonist ivuxolimab in advanced cancers. The protocol was immunoSEQ multiplex PCR, while the TCRdb copy is restricted to in-frame clones and leaves out a portion. The sample lists about 100,000 clones; 85% to 90% were seen once. V and J are TRBV6-5 and TRBJ2-1, with 9 positions matching TRBD1. This specimen was CD4+ or CD8+ T cells sorted from blood, taken in a trial of the OX40 agonist ivuxolimab. The clonotype comes from an adult with an advanced solid tumor such as melanoma, head and neck, liver or kidney cancer. The CDR3 sequence: CASSTDRGNNNEQFF. The DNA of the CDR3 is TGTGCCAGCAGCACCGACAGGGGGAATAACAATGAGCAGTTCTTC.